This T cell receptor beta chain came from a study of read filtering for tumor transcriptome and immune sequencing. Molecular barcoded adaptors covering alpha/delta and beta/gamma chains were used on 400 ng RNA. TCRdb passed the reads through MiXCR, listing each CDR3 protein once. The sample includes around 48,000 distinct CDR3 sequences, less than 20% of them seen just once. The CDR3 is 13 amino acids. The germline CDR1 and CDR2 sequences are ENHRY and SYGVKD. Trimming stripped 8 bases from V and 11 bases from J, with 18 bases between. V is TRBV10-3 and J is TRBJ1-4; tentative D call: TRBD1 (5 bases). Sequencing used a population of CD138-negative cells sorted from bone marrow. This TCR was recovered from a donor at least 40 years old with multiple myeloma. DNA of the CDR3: TGTGCCATCGGTTTCAGACTTGGGGACAAACTGTTTTTT. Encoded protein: CAIGFRLGDKLFF.